A single sample gave rise to the 8 T cell receptor beta chains below, sequenced in a study of CXCR3-negative and CXCR3-positive naive CD8 T cells. For these TCRs, the target antigens are not known. Through 5' RACE with UMI labels, the TRB cDNA libraries were prepared. TCRdb reprocessed the 5' RACE reads, keeping one entry per CDR3 protein, no DNA. The sample has some 60,000 distinct CDR3 sequences. General observations from the study: For CXCR3-positive naive cells, TRB CDR3s were more hydrophobic than those of CXCR3-negative naive cells.

Sequenced sample: naive CXCR3+ CD8+ T cells from blood. Subset specified: CD45RO-CCR7+CD27+CD95- naive CD8+ T cells expressing CXCR3 (TNR3+). All receptors come from a human donor in good health. Some clones in this sample may be carry-over from other donors' samples.

This sequence joins TRBV7-9 and TRBJ2-7; lacking DNA, the TRBD1 call made by TCRdb goes unchecked. CDR1 and CDR2 (germline): SEHNR, FQNEAQ (reference sequence). There are 13 residues in the CDR3. The CDR3 loop reads CASSHPGAYEQYF.

This chain uses TRBV20-1 with TRBJ2-7; TCRdb picks TRBD1, but there is no DNA to check that call. Germline V gives CDR1 DFQATT, CDR2 SNEGSKA (reference sequence). There are 13 residues in the CDR3. The CDR3 protein is CSARDRETYEQYF.

The CDR3 is CASSLYSGGPPDTQYF. This chain uses TRBV27 with TRBJ2-3; as DNA is missing, the TRBD2 call by TCRdb cannot be tested. CDR1 and CDR2 (germline): MNHEY, SMNVEV (reference sequence). This CDR3 has 16 residues.

V and J are TRBV19 and TRBJ2-7; TCRdb names TRBD1, which stays unverified in the absence of DNA. CDR1 LNHDA and CDR2 SQIVND come from the germline V gene (reference sequence). The CDR3 totals 14 residues. The CDR3 reads CASSIVTDSYEQYF.

The chain links TRBV4-1 to TRBJ1-1; TCRdb's D gene call, TRBD1, goes unchecked for lack of DNA. CDR3 size: 14 residues. Germline V gene lookup returns CDR1 MGHRA and CDR2 YSYEKL. The chain's CDR3 is CASSQQGGNTEAFF.

V gene TRBV16 combines with J gene TRBJ1-5; TCRdb proposes TRBD1, but this gene call is untestable without DNA. Looked up from germline, CDR1 is KGHSY and CDR2 is FQNENV. This CDR3 is built from 18 residues. CDR3 protein: CASNQGDRTVYSNQPQHF.

The chain couples TRBV7-2 to TRBJ2-7. This CDR3 comprises 11 residues. Germline-derived CDR1 and CDR2 are SGHTA and FQGNSA. The CDR3: CASSFTYEQYF.

The chain employs TRBV29-1 and TRBJ2-5; there is no DNA to check the TCRdb D call of TRBD1. In germline, CDR1 is SQVTM, CDR2 ANQGSEA. The CDR3 covers 14 residues. CDR3: CSVEGTGFRETQYF.